This T cell receptor (beta chain) stems from a study of neurological immune-mediated disorders (dated by TCRdb to the late 2010s). In terms of the full investigation: Using UMI-based sequencing, the study compared peripheral blood TCR-beta repertoires from patients with HTLV-I-associated myelopathy (HAM/TSP), patients with multiple sclerosis, and healthy controls. Alongside PBMC samples, the set of about 100 TCR-beta libraries contained longitudinal samples, technical triplicates, and paired CD4+ and CD8+ T-cell subsets that had been sorted. The cohort was made up of some 70 subjects, consisting of around 14 HAM/TSP patients, 34 multiple sclerosis patients and around 20 healthy controls. What the work shows at the level of the full study, not this receptor alone: The highest TCR clonal expansion was observed in HAM/TSP patients, whereas the lowest was observed in MS patients, even when compared with healthy controls. No identical CDR3 amino acid sequences were shared among expanded clones across subjects, suggesting private TCR-beta repertoires in all groups.

Concerning this clonotype: This receptor's antigen is unknown. One base away there is no much larger clone; base qualities are not given.

Trimming at the junction amounts to 4 bases on V and 6 bases on J, and the germline ends lie 14 bases apart. Reading the germline V gene (reference sequence) gives CDR1 SGHNT and CDR2 YYREEE. The CDR3 numbers 14 residues from cysteine through phenylalanine. Only the CDR3 DNA stays, 42 bases, in frame from base 1. The healthy controls were volunteers from a blood bank in Maryland, USA. For sorted-subset TCR libraries, under 1.2 million sorted CD4+ or CD8+ T cells were used. Peripheral blood was subjected to Ficoll-Hypaque density gradient centrifugation to isolate PBMCs, which were then cryopreserved in liquid nitrogen. The study also sequenced paired sorted CD4+ and CD8+ subsets from healthy controls, HAM/TSP patients and MS patients. cDNA synthesis used template-switch 5'RACE with a primer carrying a 10-nucleotide random unique molecular identifier tagging each TCR transcript. Every sequencing run covered 15-18 subjects and yielded more than 170 million TCR-beta sequences. Total RNA was extracted with the RNeasy kit. Using the KAPA Real-time Library Amplification kit, TCR-beta VDJ regions were amplified with primers for the TCR constant region and the 5'RACE anchor. A first PCR added sample indexes and Illumina adaptors, after which a second PCR increased the library yield. After purification with Ampure beads, the TCR product of roughly 650 bp was size-selected on a 2% E-gel SizeSelection system. Before pooling, library quality was assessed on a Bioanalyzer, concentration was determined with Qubit, and library quantification was performed with the Kapa Library Quantification kit. An Illumina HiSeq 2500 was used to sequence the libraries paired-end at 2 x 150 bp. To increase sequence diversity, roughly 23-30% phiX was spiked into each library pool. From the authors' description of their analysis: Quality-filtered reads were processed with the UMI-based MiGEC pipeline, and over 85% of raw TCR sequences were removed by the MiGEC pipeline during error correction. IMGT germline references were used for aligning VDJ genes, and each clonotype was defined as a unique CDR3 amino acid sequence together with its V-J genes. Clonal expansion, Shannon diversity and CDR3 relatedness were evaluated with VDJtools (CalcPairwiseDistances, ClusterSamples), while phylogenetic trees were built in CLCbio workbench. Clones with at least 8 unique UMIs were defined as expanded, with this threshold being based on coefficient-of-variation modelling across technical triplicates. TCRdb's own reprocessing of the public reads used fastp at Q25 and MiXCR and kept productive beta chains. Each entry merges the rows of one CDR3 protein and shows their most common DNA and genes. It is TCRdb's table, rather than the study itself, that gives the V and J calls and clone size. Recorded for this sample are tens of thousands of distinct CDR3 sequences; about 6% of them occurred a single time. Around 0.6% of the sample is in the top ten clones.

The TCR comes from a woman aged 35 to 49 in good health. Sequenced: CD4+ T cells from blood. The V and J segments used are TRBV5-4 and TRBJ2-1, with the D call perhaps TRBD1 or TRBD2, as 5 bases match in each case. At the DNA level, the sequence is TGTGCCAGCAGCAAAACCGGGACCACCAATGAGCAGTTCTTC. Its protein product is CASSKTGTTNEQFF.